At least ten counts were recorded for the clone carrying this TCR beta chain. Its antigen is as yet unknown. Amplified TCR beta CDR3 regions came from RNA transcripts. Initially, a first-round RT-PCR of the TCR CDR3 employed the HTBI primer set. TCRdb itself ran the multiplex PCR reads through MiXCR, one entry per CDR3 protein. The sample lists about 410,000 distinct CDR3 sequences; 14% to 15% were seen once. The data were obtained in a study of T cells in Graves' hyperthyroidism and ophthalmopathy. Disease duration was under 3 months in the ophthalmopathy patients, who also had a Clinical Activity Score of at least 3 and a NOSPECS grade of at least 4. Isolation of PBMCs was performed on approximately 10 ml fresh peripheral blood. Deletions cut 1 base from V and 3 bases from J, with 7 bases between. The CDR3 has 12 amino acids. Germline V lookup: CDR1 GTSNPN, CDR2 SVGIG (reference sequence). Whole-study results and caveats: Blood samples included most of the expanded thyroid clonotypes exceeding 0.001. In validation, the model predicted ophthalmopathy. These predictions came a median roughly seven months before onset.

The clonotype was recovered from a man younger than 30 with Graves' ophthalmopathy. Specimen: blood. V gene TRBV30 combines with J gene TRBJ2-7; D is undetermined. The CDR3 bases are TGTGCCTGGAGTGGGAGCCACTACGAGCAGTACTTC. Its translation: CAWSGSHYEQYF.